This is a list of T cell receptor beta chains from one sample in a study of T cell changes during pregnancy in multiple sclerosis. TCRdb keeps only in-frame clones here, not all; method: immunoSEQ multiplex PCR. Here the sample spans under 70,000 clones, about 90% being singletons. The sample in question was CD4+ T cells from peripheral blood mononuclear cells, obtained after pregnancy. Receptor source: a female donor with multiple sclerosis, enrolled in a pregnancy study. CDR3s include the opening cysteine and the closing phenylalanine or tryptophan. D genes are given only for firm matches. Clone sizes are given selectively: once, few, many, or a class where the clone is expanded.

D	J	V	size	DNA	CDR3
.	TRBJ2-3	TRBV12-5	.	TGTGCTAGTGGTTTGGTAGAGTCTATCGACTGGATCTTCACAGATACGCAGTATTTT	CASGLVESIDWIFTDTQYF
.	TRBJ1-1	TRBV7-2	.	TGTGCCAGCAGCTTCCGAGTGAACACTGAAGCTTTCTTT	CASSFRVNTEAFF
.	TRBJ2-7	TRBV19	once	TGTGCCAGTAGTATCGGGGGGACAGGACGCTACGAGCAGTACTTC	CASSIGGTGRYEQYF
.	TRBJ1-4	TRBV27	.	TGTGCCAGCAGTTCGCTGCAGGGGCCGGAAAAACTGTTTTTT	CASSSLQGPEKLFF
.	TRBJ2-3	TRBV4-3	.	TGCGCCAGCAGCCAAGAAGGACGGAGGCAGGCAGATACGCAGTATTTT	CASSQEGRRQADTQYF
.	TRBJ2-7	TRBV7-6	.	TGTGCCAGCAGCTTATGGGGACAAAGCTACGAGCAGTACTTC	CASSLWGQSYEQYF
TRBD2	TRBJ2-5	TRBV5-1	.	TGCGCCAGCAGCTTACGGGGGGGCGGACAGACCCAGTACTTC	CASSLRGGGQTQYF
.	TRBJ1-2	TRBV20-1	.	TGCAGTGCCCAAGCGGCCTGGGGCTACACCTTC	CSAQAAWGYTF
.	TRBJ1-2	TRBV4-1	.	TGCGCCAGCAGCCAAACAGGCTATGGCTACACCTTC	CASSQTGYGYTF
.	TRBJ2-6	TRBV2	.	TGTGCCAGCAATCTAGAGGCCAACGTCCTGACTTTC	CASNLEANVLTF
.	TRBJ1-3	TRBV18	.	TGTGCCAGCTCACCACTCAGAGAGCGTCCCCCCTCTGGAAACACCATATATTTT	CASSPLRERPPSGNTIYF
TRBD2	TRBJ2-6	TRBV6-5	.	TGTGCCAGCAGACTAGCGTTGGACAACGTCCTGACTTTC	CASRLALDNVLTF
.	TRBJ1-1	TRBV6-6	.	TGTGCCAGCAGTACTCAGGGTGACACTGAAGCTTTCTTT	CASSTQGDTEAFF
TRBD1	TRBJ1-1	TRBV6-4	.	TGTGCCAGCAGTGTCACCTTACAGGGGGAAGCTTTCTTT	CASSVTLQGEAFF
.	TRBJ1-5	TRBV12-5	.	TGTGCTAGTGAACATAATGGGGGGACTTTATACAATCAGCCCCAGCATTTT	CASEHNGGTLYNQPQHF
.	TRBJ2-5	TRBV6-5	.	TGTGCCAGCAGTTACTCGAGTCAGGAAGAAGAGACCCAGTACTTC	CASSYSSQEEETQYF
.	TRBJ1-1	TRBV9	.	TGTGCCAGCAGCGTAGAGGGGGTCACTGAAGCTTTCTTT	CASSVEGVTEAFF
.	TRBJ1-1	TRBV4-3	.	TGCGCCAGCAGCCAAGTTACCAGGGCCACTGAAGCTTTCTTT	CASSQVTRATEAFF
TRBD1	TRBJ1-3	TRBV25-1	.	TGTGCCAGCAGTGAACAACAGGGGGTGACTGGAAACACCATATATTTT	CASSEQQGVTGNTIYF
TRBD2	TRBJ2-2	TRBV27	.	TGTGCCAGGGGAACTCGGGGGGGCGAGTGGACCGGGGAGCTGTTTTTT	CARGTRGGEWTGELFF
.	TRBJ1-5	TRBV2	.	TGTGCCAGCAGTCTCGATCAGCCCCAGCATTTT	CASSLDQPQHF
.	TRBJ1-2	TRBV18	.	TGTGCCAGCTCACCAGAGCAGGCGACTAACTATGGCTACACCTTC	CASSPEQATNYGYTF
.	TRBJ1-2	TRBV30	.	TGTGCCTGGATTCCCCCGGGGGTATATGGCTACACCTTC	CAWIPPGVYGYTF
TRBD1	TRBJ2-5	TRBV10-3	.	TGTGCCACCGGGACAGGGTCATCCGAGACCCAGTACTTC	CATGTGSSETQYF
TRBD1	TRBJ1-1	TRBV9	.	TGTGCCAGCAGCGTAGGGACAGGGGGCACGGACACTGAAGCTTTCTTT	CASSVGTGGTDTEAFF
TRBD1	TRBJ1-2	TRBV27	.	TGTGCCAGCAGTTTTTCGACAGGGGTACTCGGCTATGGCTACACCTTC	CASSFSTGVLGYGYTF
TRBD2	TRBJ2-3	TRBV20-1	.	TGCAGTGCTAGGGGACTAGCGGGGGGCTTTTTT	CSARGLAGGFF
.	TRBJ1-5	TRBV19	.	TGTGCCAGTAGTAACCCCAGAGCCAACCGGGAGAATCAGCCCCAGCATTTT	CASSNPRANRENQPQHF
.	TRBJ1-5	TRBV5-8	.	TGTGCCAGCAGCTTGGATGGGCAGGTTAATCAGCCCCAGCATTTT	CASSLDGQVNQPQHF
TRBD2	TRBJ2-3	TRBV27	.	TGTGCCAGCAGTTCCCCCATCCCAGAGCGGGGGGGTGACCGTGCATACGCGGGGACGCAGTATTTT	CASSSPIPERGGDRAYAGTQYF
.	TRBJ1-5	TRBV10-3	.	TGTGCCATCAGTGAGTCGAGGGCTAGCAATCAGCCCCAGCATTTT	CAISESRASNQPQHF
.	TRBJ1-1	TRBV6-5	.	TGTGCCAGCAGTTACGGCATGAACACTGAAGCTTTCTTT	CASSYGMNTEAFF
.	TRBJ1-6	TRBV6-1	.	TGTGCCAGCAGTGAACTGACAGGTTTTAATTCACCCCTCCACTTT	CASSELTGFNSPLHF
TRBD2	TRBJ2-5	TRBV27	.	TGTGCCAGCAGTTCAGCGGGGGGGATAGAGACCCAGTACTTC	CASSSAGGIETQYF
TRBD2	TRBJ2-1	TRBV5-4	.	TGTGCCAGCAGCCCCGGGACTAGCTCCTACAATGAGCAGTTCTTC	CASSPGTSSYNEQFF
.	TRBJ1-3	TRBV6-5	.	TGTGCCAGCAGTTATGGGCAGGCGACTGGAAACACCATATATTTT	CASSYGQATGNTIYF
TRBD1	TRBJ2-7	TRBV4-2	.	TGTGCCAGCAGCCTACCGACAGGGGCCGGCTACGAGCAGTACTTC	CASSLPTGAGYEQYF
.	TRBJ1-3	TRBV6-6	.	TGTGCCAGCGAGGATACGGGCTCTGGAAACACCATATATTTT	CASEDTGSGNTIYF
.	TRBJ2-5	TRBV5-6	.	TGTGCCAGCAGAATCAGGGGCTGGGAGACCCAGTACTTC	CASRIRGWETQYF
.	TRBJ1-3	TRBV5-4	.	TGTGCCAGCAGCTTAGCGAACACCATATATTTT	CASSLANTIYF
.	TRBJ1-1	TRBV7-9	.	TGTGCCAGCAGCACCCCGTTAGGGGTGGGGACTGAAGCTTTCTTT	CASSTPLGVGTEAFF
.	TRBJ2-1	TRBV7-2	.	TGTGCCAGCAGCTCCCCAGGAGGTGGTGAGCAGTTCTTC	CASSSPGGGEQFF
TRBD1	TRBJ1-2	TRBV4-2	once	TGTGCCAGCAGCCGCCCGGACAGGGGAACTGATGGCTACACCTTC	CASSRPDRGTDGYTF
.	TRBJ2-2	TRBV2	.	TGTGCCAGCTCCCGGGACACCGGGGAGCTGTTTTTT	CASSRDTGELFF
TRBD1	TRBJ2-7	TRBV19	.	TGTGCCAGTAGGAGGGCCGCGGGACAGGGGATCAACGAGCAGTACTTC	CASRRAAGQGINEQYF
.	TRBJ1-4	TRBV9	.	TGTGCCAGCAGCGCCCTCAGCGGTGAAAAACTGTTTTTT	CASSALSGEKLFF
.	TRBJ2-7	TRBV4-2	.	TGTGCCAGCAGCCAAGTCGCGACTAGCTCCTACGAGCAGTACTTC	CASSQVATSSYEQYF
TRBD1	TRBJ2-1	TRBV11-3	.	TGTGCCAGCAGCCCAGGACAGGGTGCCTACAATGAGCAGTTCTTC	CASSPGQGAYNEQFF
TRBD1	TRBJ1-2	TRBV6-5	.	TGTGCCAGCAGTTACTTGGTCGGGGGACAGAACTATGGCTACACCTTC	CASSYLVGGQNYGYTF
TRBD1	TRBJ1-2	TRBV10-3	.	TGTGCCATCAGTGAGCGCCAGGGGGGTCCCTATGGCTACACCTTC	CAISERQGGPYGYTF
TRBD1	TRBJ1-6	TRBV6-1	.	TGTGCCAGCAGTGGACGGGACAGGGGAAATTCACCCCTCCACTTT	CASSGRDRGNSPLHF
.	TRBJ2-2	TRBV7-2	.	TGTGCCAGCAGTCAGGACAGCAACACCGGGGAGCTGTTTTTT	CASSQDSNTGELFF
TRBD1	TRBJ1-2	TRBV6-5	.	TGTGCCAGCAACGGACAGGGATATGGCTACACCTTC	CASNGQGYGYTF
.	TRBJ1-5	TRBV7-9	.	TGTGCCACACCCCGTAAAACCTATAGCAATCAGCCCCAGCATTTT	CATPRKTYSNQPQHF
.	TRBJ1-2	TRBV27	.	TGTGCCAGCAGTTTTGGTTCCAGGGGTCCCTATGGCTACACCTTC	CASSFGSRGPYGYTF